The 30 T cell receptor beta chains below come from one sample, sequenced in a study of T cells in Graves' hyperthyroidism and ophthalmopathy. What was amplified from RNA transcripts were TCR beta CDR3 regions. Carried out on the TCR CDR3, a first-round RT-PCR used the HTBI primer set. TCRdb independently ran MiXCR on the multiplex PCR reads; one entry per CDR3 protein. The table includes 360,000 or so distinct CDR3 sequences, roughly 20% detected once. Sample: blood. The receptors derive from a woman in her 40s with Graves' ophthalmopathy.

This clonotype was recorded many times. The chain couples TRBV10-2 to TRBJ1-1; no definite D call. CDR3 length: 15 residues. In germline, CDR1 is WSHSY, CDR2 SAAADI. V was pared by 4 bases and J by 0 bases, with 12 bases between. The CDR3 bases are TGCGCCAGCAGTGCGTCGAGGCTGGTGAACACTGAAGCTTTCTTT. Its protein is CASSASRLVNTEAFF.

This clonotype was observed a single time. DNA for the CDR3: TGTGCCACCGGAGGGATGAACACTGAAGCTTTCTTT. It codes for CATGGMNTEAFF. V usage is TRBV19 and J usage is TRBJ1-1; D is undetermined. V lost 10 bases to trimming and J lost 0 bases, with 9 bases between them. The CDR3 is 12 residues long. Looked up from germline, CDR1 is LNHDA and CDR2 is SQIVND (reference sequence).

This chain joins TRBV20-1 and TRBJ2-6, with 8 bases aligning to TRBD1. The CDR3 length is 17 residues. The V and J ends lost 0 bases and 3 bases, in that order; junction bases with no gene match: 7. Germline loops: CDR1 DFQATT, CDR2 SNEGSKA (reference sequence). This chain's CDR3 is CSARDLQGANGANVLTF. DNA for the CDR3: TGCAGTGCTAGAGATCTGCAGGGGGCTAATGGGGCCAACGTCCTGACTTTC.

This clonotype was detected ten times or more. CDR3 loop: CSAIGPGSYEQYF. In DNA form, the CDR3 reads TGCAGTGCTATAGGACCCGGGTCCTACGAGCAGTACTTC. J is TRBJ2-7 and V is TRBV20-1; no clear D gene. Germline values: CDR1 DFQATT, CDR2 SNEGSKA (reference sequence). CDR3 size: 13 residues. V gave up 4 bases and J gave up 1 base, with 11 bases separating them.

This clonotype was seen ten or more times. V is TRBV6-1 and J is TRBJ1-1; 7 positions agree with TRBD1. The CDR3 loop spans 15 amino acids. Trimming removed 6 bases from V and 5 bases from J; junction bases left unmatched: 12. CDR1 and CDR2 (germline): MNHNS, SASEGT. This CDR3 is CASRRQGGVRTEAFF. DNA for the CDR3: TGTGCCAGCAGACGACAGGGCGGGGTGAGAACTGAAGCTTTCTTT.

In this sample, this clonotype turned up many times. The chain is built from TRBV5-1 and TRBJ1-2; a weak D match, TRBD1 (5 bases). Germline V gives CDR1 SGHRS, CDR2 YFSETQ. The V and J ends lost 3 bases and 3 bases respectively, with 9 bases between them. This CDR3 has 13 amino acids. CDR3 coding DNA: TGCGCCAGCAGCTCCGGACACGACTATGGCTACACCTTC. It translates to CASSSGHDYGYTF.

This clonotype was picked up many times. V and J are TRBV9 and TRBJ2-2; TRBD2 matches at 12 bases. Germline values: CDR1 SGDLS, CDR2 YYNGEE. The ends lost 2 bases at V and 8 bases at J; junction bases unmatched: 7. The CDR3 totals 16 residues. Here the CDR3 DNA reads TGTGCCAGCAGCGTTGAACTAGCGGGAGGTTCGGGGGAGCTGTTTTTT. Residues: CASSVELAGGSGELFF.

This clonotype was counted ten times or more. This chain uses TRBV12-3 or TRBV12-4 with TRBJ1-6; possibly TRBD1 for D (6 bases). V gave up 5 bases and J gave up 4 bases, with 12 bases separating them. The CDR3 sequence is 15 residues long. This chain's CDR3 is CASSPGTSYNSPLHF. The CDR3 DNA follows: TGTGCCAGCAGTCCAGGGACAAGTTATAATTCACCCCTCCACTTT.

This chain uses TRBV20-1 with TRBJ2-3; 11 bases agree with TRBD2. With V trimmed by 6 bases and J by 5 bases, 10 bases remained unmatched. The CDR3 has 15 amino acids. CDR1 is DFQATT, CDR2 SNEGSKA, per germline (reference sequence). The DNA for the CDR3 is TGCAGTGCGGGGTATAGCGGGAGGGCCGTAGATACGCAGTATTTT. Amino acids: CSAGYSGRAVDTQYF.

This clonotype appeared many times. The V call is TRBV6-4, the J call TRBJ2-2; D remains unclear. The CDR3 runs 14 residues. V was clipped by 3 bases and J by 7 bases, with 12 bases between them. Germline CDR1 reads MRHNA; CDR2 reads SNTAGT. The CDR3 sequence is CASSERSLYGELFF. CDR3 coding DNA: TGTGCCAGCAGTGAAAGGAGCTTATACGGGGAGCTGTTTTTT.

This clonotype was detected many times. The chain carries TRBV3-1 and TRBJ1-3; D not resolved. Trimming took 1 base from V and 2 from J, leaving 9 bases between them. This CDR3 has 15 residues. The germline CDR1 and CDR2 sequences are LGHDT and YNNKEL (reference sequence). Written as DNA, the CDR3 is TGTGCCAGCAGCCAAGGGGTCCTCCCTGGAAACACCATATATTTT. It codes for CASSQGVLPGNTIYF.

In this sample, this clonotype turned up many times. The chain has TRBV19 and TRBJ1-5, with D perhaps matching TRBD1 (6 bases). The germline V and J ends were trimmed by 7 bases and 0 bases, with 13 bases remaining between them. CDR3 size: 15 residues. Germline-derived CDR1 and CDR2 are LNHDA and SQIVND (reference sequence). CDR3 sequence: CASIRGLDSNQPQHF. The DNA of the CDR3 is TGTGCCAGTATCCGGGGGCTGGATAGCAATCAGCCCCAGCATTTT.

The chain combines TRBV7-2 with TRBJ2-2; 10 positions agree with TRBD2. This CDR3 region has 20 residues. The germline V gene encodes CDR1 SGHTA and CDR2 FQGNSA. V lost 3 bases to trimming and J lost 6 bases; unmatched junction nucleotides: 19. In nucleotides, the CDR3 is TGTGCCAGCAGCTTTTCAAAGGGCCTAGCGGGAGTTATCTGGTCCGGGGAGCTGTTTTTT. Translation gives CASSFSKGLAGVIWSGELFF.

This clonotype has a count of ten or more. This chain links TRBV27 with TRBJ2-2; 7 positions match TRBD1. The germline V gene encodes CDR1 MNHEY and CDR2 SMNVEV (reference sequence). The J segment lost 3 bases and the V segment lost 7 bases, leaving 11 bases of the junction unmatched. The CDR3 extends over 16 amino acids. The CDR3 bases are TGTGCCAGCACCACCCCCAGGGACAGCTACACCGGGGAGCTGTTTTTT. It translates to CASTTPRDSYTGELFF.

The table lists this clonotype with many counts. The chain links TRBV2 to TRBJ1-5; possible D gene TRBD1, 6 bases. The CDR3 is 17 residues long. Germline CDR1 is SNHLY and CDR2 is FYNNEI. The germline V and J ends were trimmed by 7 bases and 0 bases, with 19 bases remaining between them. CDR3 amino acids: CASTKDRGGYSNQPQHF. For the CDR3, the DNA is TGTGCCAGCACGAAGGACAGAGGGGGTTATAGCAATCAGCCCCAGCATTTT.

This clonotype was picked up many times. The CDR3 region has the DNA TGTGCCACCAGTTTGGGGGAGACCCAGTACTTC. This translates into CATSLGETQYF. This chain uses TRBV24-1 with TRBJ2-5, with D unresolved. CDR3 size: 11 residues. Trimming took 6 bases from V and 5 from J, leaving 6 bases between them. Germline CDR1 and CDR2: KGHDR and SFDVKD.

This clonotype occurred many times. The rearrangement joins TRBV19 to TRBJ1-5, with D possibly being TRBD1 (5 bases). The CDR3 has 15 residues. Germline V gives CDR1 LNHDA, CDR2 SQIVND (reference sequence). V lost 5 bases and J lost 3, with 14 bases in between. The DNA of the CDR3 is TGTGCCAGTAGTCCGGTGATAGGGGACAATCAGCCCCAGCATTTT. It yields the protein CASSPVIGDNQPQHF.

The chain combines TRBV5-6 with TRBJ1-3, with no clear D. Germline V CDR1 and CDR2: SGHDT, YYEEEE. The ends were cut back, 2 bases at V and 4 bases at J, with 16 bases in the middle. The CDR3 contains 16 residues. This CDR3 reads CASSFKGIASGNTIYF. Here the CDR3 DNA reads TGTGCCAGCAGCTTTAAAGGGATAGCTTCAGGAAACACCATATATTTT. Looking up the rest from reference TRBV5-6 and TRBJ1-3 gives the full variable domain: DAGVTQSPTHLIKTRGQQVTLRCSPKSGHDTVSWYQQALGQGPQFIFQYYEEEERQRGNFPDRFSGHQFPNYSSELNVNALLLGDSALYLCASSFKGIASGNTIYFGEGSWLTVV.

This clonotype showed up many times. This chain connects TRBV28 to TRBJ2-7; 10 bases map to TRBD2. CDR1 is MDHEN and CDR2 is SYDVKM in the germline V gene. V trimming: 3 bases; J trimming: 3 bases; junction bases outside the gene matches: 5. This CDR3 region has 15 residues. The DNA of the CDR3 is TGTGCCAGCAGTTTGAGGGCTAGCGGGAGCTACGAGCAGTACTTC. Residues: CASSLRASGSYEQYF.

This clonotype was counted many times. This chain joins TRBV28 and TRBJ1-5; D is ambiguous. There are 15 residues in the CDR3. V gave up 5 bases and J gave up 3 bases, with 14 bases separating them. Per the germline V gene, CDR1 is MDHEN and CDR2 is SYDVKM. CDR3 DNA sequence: TGTGCCAGCAGTCCCCTGTGGATAATCAATCAGCCCCAGCATTTT. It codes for CASSPLWIINQPQHF.

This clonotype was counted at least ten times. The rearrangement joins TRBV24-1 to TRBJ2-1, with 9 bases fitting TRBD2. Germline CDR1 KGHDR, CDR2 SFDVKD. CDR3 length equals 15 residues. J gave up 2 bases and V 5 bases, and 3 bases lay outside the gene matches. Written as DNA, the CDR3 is TGTGCCACCAGTGGAGGACTAGCGACCTACAATGAGCAGTTCTTC. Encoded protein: CATSGGLATYNEQFF.

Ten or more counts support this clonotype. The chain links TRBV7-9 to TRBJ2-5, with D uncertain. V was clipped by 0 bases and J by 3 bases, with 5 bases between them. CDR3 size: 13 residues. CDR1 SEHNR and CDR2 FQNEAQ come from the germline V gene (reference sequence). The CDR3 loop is CASSLAPKETQYF. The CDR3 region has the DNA TGTGCCAGCAGCTTAGCCCCAAAAGAGACCCAGTACTTC.

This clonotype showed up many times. DNA for the CDR3: TGTGCCAGCAGTAAACCCGACAGTACCTACGAGCAGTACTTC. Its translation: CASSKPDSTYEQYF. The V gene is TRBV12-3 or TRBV12-4, the J gene TRBJ2-7, with D tentatively TRBD1 (5 bases). The germline V and J ends were trimmed by 5 bases and 2 bases, with 13 bases remaining between them. This CDR3 contains 14 residues.

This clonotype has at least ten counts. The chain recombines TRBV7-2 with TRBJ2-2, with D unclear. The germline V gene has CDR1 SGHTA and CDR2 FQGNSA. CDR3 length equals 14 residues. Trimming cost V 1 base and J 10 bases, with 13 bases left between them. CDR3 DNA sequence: TGTGCCAGCAGCTTAGTCCAGGATCGCTTGGAGCTGTTTTTT. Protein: CASSLVQDRLELFF. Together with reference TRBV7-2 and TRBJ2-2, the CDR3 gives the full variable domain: GAGVSQSPSNKVTEKGKDVELRCDPISGHTALYWYRQSLGQGLEFLIYFQGNSAPDKSGLPSDRFSAERTGGSVSTLTIQRTQQEDSAVYLCASSLVQDRLELFFGEGSRLTVL.

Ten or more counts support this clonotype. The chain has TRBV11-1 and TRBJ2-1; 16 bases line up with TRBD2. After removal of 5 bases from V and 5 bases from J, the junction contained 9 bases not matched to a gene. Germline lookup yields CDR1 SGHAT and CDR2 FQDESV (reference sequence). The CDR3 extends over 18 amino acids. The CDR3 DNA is TGTGCCAGCAGCCCGGGACTAGCGGGAGGGCCCACACACAATGAGCAGTTCTTC. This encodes CASSPGLAGGPTHNEQFF.

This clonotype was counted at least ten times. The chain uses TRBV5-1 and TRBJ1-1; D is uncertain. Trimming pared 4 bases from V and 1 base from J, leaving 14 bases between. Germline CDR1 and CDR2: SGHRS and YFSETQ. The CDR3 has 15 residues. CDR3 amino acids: CASSLGGRANTEAFF. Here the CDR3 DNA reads TGCGCCAGCAGCCTGGGAGGGCGTGCGAACACTGAAGCTTTCTTT. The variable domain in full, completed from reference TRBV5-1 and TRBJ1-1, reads KAGVTQTPRYLIKTRGQQVTLSCSPISGHRSVSWYQQTPGQGLQFLFEYFSETQRNKGNFPGRFSGRQFSNSRSEMNVSTLELGDSALYLCASSLGGRANTEAFFGQGTRLTVV.

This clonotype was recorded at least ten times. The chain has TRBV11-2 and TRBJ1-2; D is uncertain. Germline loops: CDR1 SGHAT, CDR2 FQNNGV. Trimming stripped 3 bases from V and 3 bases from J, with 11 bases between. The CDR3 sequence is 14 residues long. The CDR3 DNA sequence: TGTGCCAGCAGCTTCGAATGGACGGACTATGGCTACACCTTC. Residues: CASSFEWTDYGYTF.

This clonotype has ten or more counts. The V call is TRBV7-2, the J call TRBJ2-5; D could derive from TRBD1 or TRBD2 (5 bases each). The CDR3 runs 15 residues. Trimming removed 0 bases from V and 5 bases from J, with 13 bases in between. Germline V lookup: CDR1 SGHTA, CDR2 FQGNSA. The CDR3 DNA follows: TGTGCCAGCAGCTTAGCAGGGGACGTCTGGGAGACCCAGTACTTC. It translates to CASSLAGDVWETQYF. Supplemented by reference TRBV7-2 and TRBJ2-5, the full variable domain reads GAGVSQSPSNKVTEKGKDVELRCDPISGHTALYWYRQSLGQGLEFLIYFQGNSAPDKSGLPSDRFSAERTGGSVSTLTIQRTQQEDSAVYLCASSLAGDVWETQYFGPGTRLLVL.

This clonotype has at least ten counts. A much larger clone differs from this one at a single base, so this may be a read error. The CDR3 is CASSLTGPGELFF. CDR3 coding DNA: TGTGCCAGCAGTTTAACAGGGCCCGGGGAGCTGTTTTTT. V gene TRBV12-3 or TRBV12-4 combines with J gene TRBJ2-2, with TRBD1 as a possible D gene (6 bases). Trimming removed 2 bases at V and 6 bases at J, with 7 bases between. The CDR3 covers 13 residues.

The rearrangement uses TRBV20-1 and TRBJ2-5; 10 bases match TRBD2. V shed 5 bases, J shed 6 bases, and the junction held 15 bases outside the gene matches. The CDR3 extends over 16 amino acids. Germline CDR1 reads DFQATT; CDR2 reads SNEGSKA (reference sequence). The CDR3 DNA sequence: TGCAGTGCTCCCCCTTCTCGGCTAGCGGGGGCGCAGACCCAGTACTTC. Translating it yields CSAPPSRLAGAQTQYF.